This entry lists 21 T cell receptor beta chains sequenced from one sample in a study of cytomegalovirus exposure and HLA in healthy donors. It was with 60 Vbeta and 13 Jbeta primers that the PCR ran. Sequenced by immunoSEQ multiplex PCR; TCRdb stores in-frame clones only, minus some. This table holds over 150,000 clones, around 80% found once. Sequenced input: PBMCs. These receptors were collected from a man aged 18-30 years in good health and CMV-seronegative.

This chain connects TRBV15 to TRBJ2-7, with 9 bases that match TRBD1. This CDR3 has 15 residues. Trimming took 5 bases from V and 3 from J; bases not matched to a gene: 8. Germline V gives CDR1 LNHNV, CDR2 YYDKDF (reference sequence). CDR3 sequence reads: CATSGEDRGSYEQYF. The CDR3 region has the DNA TGTGCCACCAGCGGGGAGGACAGGGGAAGCTACGAGCAGTACTTC.

V usage is TRBV6-5 and J usage is TRBJ2-3; no clear D. Germline V gene sequence: CDR1 MNHEY, CDR2 SVGAGI. The CDR3 spans 13 residues. V was pared by 8 bases and J by 4 bases, with 13 bases between. The CDR3 region has the DNA TGTGCCAGCTCCTATTATCTGGCAGATACGCAGTATTTT. This codes for CASSYYLADTQYF.

V usage is TRBV4-1 and J usage is TRBJ2-7, with a possible D match to TRBD2 (6 bases). V shed 1 base and J shed 3 bases, with 7 bases lying between them. The length of the CDR3 is 13 residues. Germline V CDR1 and CDR2: MGHRA, YSYEKL. CDR3 residues: CASSQGSGYEQYF. The CDR3 nucleotides read TGCGCCAGCAGCCAAGGTAGCGGCTACGAGCAGTACTTC.

This clone occurred a few times. The CDR3 coding sequence is TGTGCCAGTAGGGACCCCGTAGGGGCTGATCCTGAAGCTTTCTTT. This encodes CASRDPVGADPEAFF. The chain is built from TRBV19 and TRBJ1-1; maybe TRBD1 (5 bases). The V end lost 6 bases, the J end lost 6 bases, and 20 bases lay between the germline ends. CDR3 length: 15 amino acids. Germline lookup yields CDR1 LNHDA and CDR2 SQIVND (reference sequence).

This chain joins TRBV27 and TRBJ2-5; maybe TRBD1 (6 bases). The DNA end favors TRBJ2-7, so the J call may be wrong. Germline V gene data show CDR1 as MNHEY and CDR2 as SMNVEV (reference sequence). This CDR3 has 14 amino acids. CDR3 in DNA: TGTGCCAGCAGGGTAACAGGGAGAGCCCACGAGCAGTACTTC. Amino acid sequence: CASRVTGRAHEQYF.

This clone was detected only a few times. The rearrangement uses TRBV29-1 and TRBJ2-7, with 8 bases matching TRBD2. Germline V gene data show CDR1 as SQVTM and CDR2 as ANQGSEA. This CDR3 is 13 amino acids long. The CDR3 sequence: CSAGRGAIHEQYF. Written as DNA, the CDR3 is TGCAGTGCCGGGAGGGGCGCTATCCACGAGCAGTACTTC.

The chain uses TRBV5-1 and TRBJ2-5, with D possibly matching TRBD2 (5 bases). The J call may be mistaken, given a closer DNA end match to TRBJ2-7. CDR1 SGHRS and CDR2 YFSETQ come from the germline V gene. This CDR3 region has 15 residues. DNA for the CDR3: TGCGCCAGCAGCCTTGGACCCCAGCGGAACCACGAGCAGTACTTC. Its protein is CASSLGPQRNHEQYF.

The J gene is TRBJ2-2, the V gene TRBV19; D is unresolved. Germline V CDR1 and CDR2: LNHDA, SQIVND (reference sequence). The V and J ends lost 4 bases and 6 bases respectively, with 9 bases between them. The CDR3 length is 13 residues. The chain's CDR3 is CASSTMVSGELFF. The CDR3, as DNA: TGTGCCAGTAGTACTATGGTTTCCGGGGAGCTGTTTTTT.

The chain has TRBV30 and TRBJ1-1; 9 bases match TRBD1. V gave up 5 bases and J gave up 3 bases; unmatched junction bases: 4. The CDR3 is 13 amino acids. Germline CDR1 and CDR2: GTSNPN and SVGIG (reference sequence). The CDR3, as DNA: TGTGCCTGGCACACAGGGGGCCACACTGAAGCTTTCTTT. Protein sequence: CAWHTGGHTEAFF.

This chain links TRBV7-9 with TRBJ1-2, with unresolved D. There are 13 residues in the CDR3. Trimming shortened V by 5 bases and J by 2 bases, and 9 bases separated the two germline ends. From germline, CDR1 is SEHNR and CDR2 FQNEAQ (reference sequence). This CDR3 is CASSPAANYGYTF. For the CDR3, the DNA is TGTGCCAGCAGCCCTGCAGCGAACTATGGCTACACCTTC.

The chain joins TRBV7-8 to TRBJ2-1, with 7 bases lining up with TRBD2. Unmatched junction bases numbered 16, after V lost 7 bases and J lost 7 bases. Germline V gives CDR1 SGHVS, CDR2 FQNEAQ. This CDR3 comprises 16 residues. The CDR3 DNA follows: TGTGCCAGCACCTTGCGGCGCACCTACGGGGGGAATGAGCAGTTCTTC. Amino acid sequence: CASTLRRTYGGNEQFF.

DNA for the CDR3: TGTGCCAGCAGGGCAGGGTATGGCTACACCTTC. Its translation: CASRAGYGYTF. J is TRBJ1-2 and V is TRBV9; D is perhaps TRBD1 (5 bases). V was clipped by 5 bases and J by 5 bases, with 7 bases between them. Germline V gene lookup returns CDR1 SGDLS and CDR2 YYNGEE. The CDR3 covers 11 residues.

V and J are TRBV18 and TRBJ2-2; tentative D call: TRBD1 (6 bases). The CDR3 extends over 17 amino acids. The germline gives CDR1 KGHSH, CDR2 LQKENI. Trimming shortened V by 2 bases and J by 2 bases, and 15 bases separated the two germline ends. CDR3 loop: CASSPEIGTSNTGELFF. CDR3 nucleotide sequence: TGTGCCAGCTCACCAGAGATTGGGACATCTAACACCGGGGAGCTGTTTTTT.

The V gene is TRBV2, the J gene TRBJ1-6; tentatively, D is TRBD1 (5 bases). Between the trimmed V and J ends, which lost 0 bases and 8 bases, there was a span of 11 bases. The V gene's germline CDR1 is SNHLY and CDR2 FYNNEI. CDR3 size: 15 residues. The CDR3 coding sequence is TGTGCCAGCAGTGAAGCGATAGGGGTTGATTCACCCCTCCACTTT. Translation: CASSEAIGVDSPLHF.

The chain links TRBV2 to TRBJ1-6, with a possible D match to TRBD1 (6 bases). This CDR3 has 16 residues. Per germline, CDR1 SNHLY and CDR2 FYNNEI. Between the trimmed V and J ends, which lost 3 bases and 0 bases, there was a span of 9 bases. This chain's CDR3 is CASSDMGASYNSPLHF. In DNA, the CDR3 is TGTGCCAGCAGTGATATGGGGGCCTCCTATAATTCACCCCTCCACTTT.

The chain recombines TRBV5-1 with TRBJ1-4; 8 nucleotides agree with TRBD1. CDR1 is SGHRS, CDR2 YFSETQ, per germline. There are 17 residues in the CDR3. After removal of 2 bases from V and 2 bases from J, the junction contained 8 bases not matched to a gene. The CDR3, as DNA: TGCGCCAGCAGCTTCGGAACAGGGGGGTCGACTAATGAAAAACTGTTTTTT. It translates to CASSFGTGGSTNEKLFF.

CDR3 in DNA: TGCGCCAGCAGCCCTGCGGTGGTAGCCAAAAACATTCAGTACTTC. Its translation is CASSPAVVAKNIQYF. The chain is built from TRBV4-1 and TRBJ2-4; D is uncertain. V was cut by 4 bases and J by 0 bases, with 10 bases left in between. The CDR3 totals 15 residues. Germline V gene lookup returns CDR1 MGHRA and CDR2 YSYEKL.

This chain links TRBV10-3 with TRBJ2-7, with 12 bases that match TRBD1. Germline V CDR1 and CDR2: ENHRY, SYGVKD. With 5 bases clipped from V and 5 bases from J, the junction kept 10 bases outside the gene matches. This CDR3 is built from 16 residues. Here the CDR3 reads CAISPLTGTGGNEQYF. DNA for the CDR3: TGTGCCATCAGTCCCCTTACCGGGACAGGGGGCAACGAGCAGTACTTC.

In this sample, this clone turned up a few times. The chain employs TRBV5-4 and TRBJ1-1; D is unresolved. The CDR3 has 13 amino acids. Germline V lookup: CDR1 SGHNT, CDR2 YYREEE (reference sequence). V was clipped by 1 base and J by 1 base, with 5 bases between them. CDR3: CASSLRGNTEAFF. CDR3 sequence (DNA): TGTGCCAGCAGCTTGCGCGGGAACACTGAAGCTTTCTTT.

This chain uses TRBV27 with TRBJ2-1, with TRBD1 matching over 8 bases. V was clipped by 4 bases and J by 9 bases; unmatched bases: 11. Germline-derived CDR1 and CDR2 are MNHEY and SMNVEV (reference sequence). This CDR3 contains 15 residues. The CDR3 protein is CASSWTGNTGREQFF. The DNA of the CDR3 is TGTGCCAGCAGTTGGACAGGGAATACCGGGCGTGAGCAGTTCTTC.

The J gene is TRBJ1-4, the V gene TRBV4-1, with TRBD1 identical over 7 bases. Per the germline V gene, CDR1 is MGHRA and CDR2 is YSYEKL. CDR3 length: 17 amino acids. Unmatched junction bases numbered 13, after V lost 1 base and J lost 8 bases. DNA of the CDR3: TGCGCCAGCAGCCAAGGCCTTGCCAGGGGGAAAGGAGAAAAACTGTTTTTT. Residues: CASSQGLARGKGEKLFF.